These T cell receptor beta chains were read from a single sample in a study of identical twins. TCRdb called the 5' RACE reads again in MiXCR, with one record for every CDR3 protein. The top ten clones hold just over 7% of a sample with approximately 350,000 distinct CDR3 sequences, around 12% of them seen once. The data were also submitted as part of a second study, on yellow fever vaccine responses in identical twins.

Input material: CD8+ T cells sorted from blood. The source is a woman between 18 and 30 years old in good health. Each CDR3 is given with its conserved first and last residue.

v_call,j_call,cdr3_aa
TRBV12-3/TRBV12-4,TRBJ2-3,CASRSGDTQYF
TRBV12-3/TRBV12-4,TRBJ2-1,CASSLISASGPFDEQFF
TRBV29-1,TRBJ1-1,CSVVRGEDTEAFF
TRBV4-1,TRBJ2-2,CASSPRQGGTGELFF
TRBV12-3/TRBV12-4,TRBJ2-1,CASRLGYEQFF
TRBV7-2,TRBJ2-7,CASSLGASDEQYF
TRBV28,TRBJ2-5,CASSDLAGDNQETQYF
TRBV2,TRBJ2-1,CASSRAGDPYNEQFF
TRBV4-1,TRBJ2-3,CASSQVGTSGTYTDTQYF
TRBV10-3,TRBJ2-1,CAITSSGGPNEQFF
TRBV20-1,TRBJ1-4,CSAIPGQGPSNEKLFF
TRBV6-6,TRBJ1-1,CASSSTGSEAFF
TRBV4-1,TRBJ2-1,CASSQGPLTDEQFF
TRBV7-6,TRBJ2-1,CASSPAGVVKQFF
TRBV20-1,TRBJ2-5,CSAIPPGGGETQYF
TRBV5-1,TRBJ2-1,CASSLASRWSSYNEQFF
TRBV12-3/TRBV12-4,TRBJ2-5,CASSRTGGETQYF
TRBV3-1,TRBJ2-5,CASSQGGDETQYF
TRBV7-9,TRBJ2-7,CASSLSGQGAEQYF
TRBV7-2,TRBJ2-7,CASSLYWFGSYEQYF